This TCR beta chain was retrieved from a study of shared clonotypes between healthy human individuals. Whole-study results and caveats: Generation probabilities of non-shared clonotypes were lower (relative to those shared by all four donors). Blood was the only sampled material, and tissue repertoires likely differ.

Naive CD8 cells lacked CD45RO, underwent positive selection for CCR7 and left out terminally differentiated effector memory CD45RA+ cells. Profiled with immunoSEQ multiplex PCR; TCRdb holds only in-frame clones, not every one. The data hold some 2,000,000 clones, with approximately 94% observed a single time. About this clone: The antigen is undetermined.

V was shortened by 1 base and J by 1 base, with 10 bases between the two germline ends. This CDR3 has 15 amino acids. CDR1 is SGHVS and CDR2 is FQNEAQ in the germline V gene. This TCR was recovered from a man between 18 and 35 years old in good health. Sequenced input: naive CD8+ T cells sorted from blood. This chain connects TRBV7-8 to TRBJ2-5; D is uncertain. The CDR3 here is CASSLVAGFQETQYF. CDR3 DNA: TGTGCCAGCAGCTTAGTGGCAGGTTTCCAAGAGACCCAGTACTTC.